What follows is one T cell receptor (beta chain) and its context. Its target is unknown. Read data end 3 residues before the CDR3 end; the end is taken from the germline J gene. The entry originates in a study of T cells in women clearing cervical HPV infection. Study information: With HLA typing for only a few women, HLA confounding remains possible.

Germline V CDR1 and CDR2: MNHEY, SVGEGT. V was trimmed by 0 bases and J by 2 bases, leaving 13 bases between them. The CDR3 has 16 residues. General study findings and limits: Cases and controls were distinguished at AUC around 0.87 by richness and V genes.

Genomic DNA, averaging around 1,200 ng per sample, yielded TCR beta CDR3 via immunoSEQ. Produced via immunoSEQ multiplex PCR; TCRdb's table is partial and in-frame only. Listed are 30,000 to 35,000 clones; 4.2% falls within the top ten. Each participant carried one incident cervical HPV16 infection only. The chain recombines TRBV6-2 or TRBV6-3 with TRBJ1-1, with D possibly TRBD1 on 6 matching bases. This receptor was obtained from a woman between 18 and 70 years old with a cervical HPV16 infection that either progressed to CIN3+ or cleared (not recorded which). The sequencing input was blood buffy coat. The CDR3 bases that were read are TGTGCCAGCAGTTACTCGAAAGGCAGGGGAAACACTGAA. Residues: CASSYSKGRGNTE. The full CDR3 is CASSYSKGRGNTEAFF.